This T cell receptor beta chain was observed in a study of Ad26.COV2.S vaccination and SARS-CoV-2 variants. Sequencing was performed with immunoSEQ multiplex PCR; in TCRdb, only in-frame clones are kept and a portion is missing. Here the sample spans fewer than 500,000 clones, 90% being singletons. General observations from the study: Breadth measured for non-spike TCRs was similar across vaccine and placebo recipients.

With respect to this clone: Its antigen is still unknown.

The treatment is: some 19 received Ad26.COV2.S at low or high dose, single or two shots; about 5 received placebo; per-sample allocation not given. All samples were drawn on day 63, counting from the first vaccine or placebo injection. V gave up 2 bases and J gave up 6 bases; unmatched junction bases: 5. CDR1 and CDR2 (germline): SGHNT, YYREEE (reference sequence). This CDR3 has 15 residues. Here the sequenced sample was peripheral blood, taken in a trial of Ad26.COV2.S vaccine versus placebo. The TCR originated in a person aged 18-60 years who received the Ad26.COV2.S COVID-19 vaccine or a placebo. The chain combines TRBV5-4 with TRBJ1-6; 7 positions agree with TRBD1. Here the CDR3 DNA reads TGTGCCAGCAGCTTAGACAGGGTTGTTAATTCACCCCTCCACTTT. Translation gives CASSLDRVVNSPLHF.